Shown below are 29 T cell receptor beta chains from a single sample sequenced in a study of T cell responses to AZD1222 COVID-19 vaccine. Data came from immunoSEQ multiplex PCR; TCRdb stores just in-frame clones and leaves some out. There are 200,000 or so clones in the sample; around 93% occur only once, and more than 0.8% lies in the top ten. This specimen was peripheral blood, taken 28 days after the second AZD1222 dose. These receptors all stem from an adult who received the AZD1222 COVID-19 vaccine.

This chain links TRBV19 with TRBJ2-3; 7 bases map to TRBD1. Looked up from germline, CDR1 is LNHDA and CDR2 is SQIVND (reference sequence). With V trimmed by 9 bases and J by 3 bases, 9 bases remained unmatched. There are 14 residues in the CDR3. CDR3 nucleotide sequence: TGTGCCAGCACCACAGGGGAAGGAACAGATACGCAGTATTTT. Protein: CASTTGEGTDTQYF. The variable domain in full, with the rest retrieved from reference TRBV19 and TRBJ2-3, is DGGITQSPKYLFRKEGQNVTLSCEQNLNHDAMYWYRQDPGQGLRLIYYSQIVNDFQKGDIAEGYSVSREKKESFPLTVTSAQKNPTAFYLCASTTGEGTDTQYFGPGTRLTVL.

This clone was observed once. The CDR3 sequence: CASSLRQRTYEQYF. CDR3 nucleotides: TGTGCCAGCAGTCTAAGACAGAGAACCTACGAGCAGTACTTC. The chain joins TRBV6-1 to TRBJ2-7; a possible D gene is TRBD1 (5 bases). This CDR3 comprises 14 residues. With 5 bases removed from V and 2 bases from J, the gap between germline ends came to 13 bases. CDR1 MNHNS and CDR2 SASEGT come from the germline V gene.

J is TRBJ1-6 and V is TRBV6-1, with no clear D. This CDR3 has 13 residues. Between the trimmed V and J ends, which lost 2 bases and 12 bases, there was a span of 11 bases. Germline assignment: CDR1 MNHNS and CDR2 SASEGT. The CDR3 protein is CASSESVTVPLHF. The DNA of the CDR3 is TGTGCCAGCAGTGAATCGGTCACGGTACCCCTCCACTTT.

This clone was detected only once. The rearrangement uses TRBV28 and TRBJ2-1; D call uncertain. The CDR3 has 15 amino acids. V lost 7 bases and J 2 bases, leaving 15 bases between the germline ends. Germline CDR1 is MDHEN and CDR2 is SYDVKM. This chain's CDR3 is CASIRHPGAYNEQFF. The DNA for the CDR3 is TGTGCCAGCATTCGGCACCCTGGCGCCTACAATGAGCAGTTCTTC. Full variable domain (outside the CDR3, taken from reference TRBV28 and TRBJ2-1): DVKVTQSSRYLVKRTGEKVFLECVQDMDHENMFWYRQDPGLGLRLIYFSYDVKMKEKGDIPEGYSVSREKKERFSLILESASTNQTSMYLCASIRHPGAYNEQFFGPGTRLTVL.

The rearrangement links TRBV10-2 to TRBJ2-3, with TRBD2 matching over 8 bases. The CDR3 contains 15 residues. Looked up from germline, CDR1 is WSHSY and CDR2 is SAAADI. J gave up 7 bases and V 1 base, and 7 bases lay outside the gene matches. The CDR3 spells CASSELRGVSYTQYF. CDR3 bases: TGCGCCAGCAGTGAGTTGCGGGGGGTTAGTTATACGCAGTATTTT.

This clone was counted once. The rearrangement links TRBV6-2 or TRBV6-3 to TRBJ2-7; the D gene is possibly TRBD1 (6 bases). The CDR3 is 15 residues long. The germline CDR1 and CDR2 sequences are MNHEY and SVGEGT. Trimming took off 6 bases at V and 6 bases at J, with 21 bases between the two ends. CDR3 protein: CASSQRLDSPVEQYF. DNA for the CDR3: TGTGCCAGCAGCCAAAGATTGGACAGCCCTGTCGAGCAGTACTTC.

This chain connects TRBV7-9 to TRBJ2-3; 8 bases fit TRBD1. This CDR3 has 14 amino acids. Germline V gene sequence: CDR1 SEHNR, CDR2 FQNEAQ (reference sequence). Trimming removed 4 bases from V and 7 bases from J; junction bases left unmatched: 7. The DNA for the CDR3 is TGTGCCAGCAGCTACGGAGGACAGGGACATACGCAGTATTTT. Residues: CASSYGGQGHTQYF.

By share of the sample, this clone is medium-sized. The rearrangement links TRBV7-9 to TRBJ1-1, with no clear D. Trimming cost V 3 bases and J 0 bases, with 8 bases left between them. From germline, CDR1 is SEHNR and CDR2 FQNEAQ (reference sequence). The CDR3 covers 14 residues. The CDR3 is CASSLSAMNTEAFF. CDR3 nucleotide sequence: TGTGCCAGCAGCTTGAGTGCCATGAACACTGAAGCTTTCTTT.

The CDR3 region is CASSYSNSASQPQHF. CDR3 sequence (DNA): TGTGCCAGCAGTTACTCCAACTCGGCCAGTCAGCCCCAGCATTTT. The chain recombines TRBV6-5 with TRBJ1-5; D unclear. The CDR3 has 15 amino acids. Germline assignment: CDR1 MNHEY and CDR2 SVGAGI. The V gene lost 0 bases and the J gene lost 6 bases, with 12 bases spanning the gap.

V and J are TRBV10-3 and TRBJ1-4, with D unresolved. CDR3 length: 13 residues. Germline CDR1 and CDR2: ENHRY and SYGVKD. Trimming cost V 10 bases and J 8 bases, with 17 bases left between them. The CDR3 DNA reads as TGTGCCACCTCAGAGAGGGCGGACGAAAAACTGTTTTTT. Its protein product is CATSERADEKLFF.

CDR3 sequence reads: CASSIVAGNQPQHF. CDR3 bases: TGTGCCAGTAGTATAGTCGCCGGGAATCAGCCCCAGCATTTT. The chain combines TRBV19 with TRBJ1-5; D is unresolved. Trimming took 1 base from V and 4 from J, leaving 8 bases between them. CDR1 and CDR2 (germline): LNHDA, SQIVND (reference sequence). The CDR3 totals 14 residues.

V and J are TRBV5-1 and TRBJ1-1, with 7 bases that match TRBD1. V dropped 0 bases and J dropped 4; count of bases not matched to a gene: 6. The CDR3 has 15 amino acids. Germline V gene data show CDR1 as SGHRS and CDR2 as YFSETQ. CDR3 in amino acids: CASSLDGRGITEAFF. In nucleotides, the CDR3 is TGCGCCAGCAGCTTGGATGGCAGGGGGATCACTGAAGCTTTCTTT.

J is TRBJ2-1 and V is TRBV12-3 or TRBV12-4; 8 positions agree with TRBD2. V dropped 6 bases and J dropped 8; count of bases not matched to a gene: 6. The CDR3 is 13 residues long. CDR3 in amino acids: CASRGTGGDEQFF. The CDR3 nucleotides read TGTGCCAGCAGGGGGACGGGGGGGGATGAGCAGTTCTTC.

The chain uses TRBV5-1 and TRBJ1-1; the D gene is possibly TRBD1 (6 bases). Germline V gene data show CDR1 as SGHRS and CDR2 as YFSETQ. Trimming cost V 5 bases and J 0 bases, with 8 bases left between them. There are 13 residues in the CDR3. The CDR3 DNA reads TGCGCCAGCAGGGACAGCATGAACACTGAAGCTTTCTTT. It translates to CASRDSMNTEAFF.

The J gene is TRBJ1-1, the V gene TRBV19; no clear D. From germline, CDR1 is LNHDA and CDR2 SQIVND (reference sequence). V lost 4 bases to trimming and J lost 4 bases, with 13 bases between them. This CDR3 comprises 14 residues. The CDR3 sequence is CASSTKGLGTEAFF. The CDR3 DNA sequence: TGTGCCAGTAGTACTAAGGGCCTCGGCACTGAAGCTTTCTTT.

The chain carries TRBV16 and TRBJ2-3; 8 bases are shared with TRBD1. Germline trimming cut 4 bases from V and 5 bases from J; bases unmatched to any gene: 8. Germline V gene sequence: CDR1 KGHSY, CDR2 FQNENV. CDR3 length: 15 amino acids. The CDR3 reads CASSPRQGAGDTQYF. CDR3 coding DNA: TGTGCCAGCAGCCCAAGGCAGGGGGCAGGAGATACGCAGTATTTT.

The chain couples TRBV27 to TRBJ1-1, with TRBD1 matching 7 bases. Looked up from germline, CDR1 is MNHEY and CDR2 is SMNVEV (reference sequence). J gave up 4 bases and V 6 bases, and 5 bases lay outside the gene matches. The CDR3 has 13 residues. The CDR3 nucleotides are TGTGCCAGCAGCGGACAGGTTGCCACTGAAGCTTTCTTT. Protein sequence: CASSGQVATEAFF.

The chain combines TRBV4-1 with TRBJ1-4; maybe TRBD1 (6 bases). The CDR3 extends over 15 amino acids. Trimming stripped 2 bases from V and 8 bases from J, with 15 bases between. CDR1 is MGHRA, CDR2 YSYEKL, per germline. CDR3 region: CASSQTQGNEEKLFF. CDR3 DNA: TGCGCCAGCAGCCAAACACAGGGCAATGAAGAAAAACTGTTTTTT.

V gene TRBV3-1 (or the pseudogene TRBV3-2) combines with J gene TRBJ2-7, with D hard to call. Germline V gives CDR1 LGHDT, CDR2 YNNKEL (reference sequence). The V gene lost 5 bases and the J gene lost 3 bases, with 5 bases spanning the gap. CDR3 length: 11 amino acids. Here the CDR3 reads CASSSLYEQYF. The DNA for the CDR3 is TGTGCCAGCAGCTCCCTCTACGAGCAGTACTTC.

The rearrangement links TRBV28 to TRBJ2-1; the match to TRBD1 covers 10 bases. This CDR3 spans 17 amino acids. V shed 1 base, J shed 8 bases, and the junction held 11 bases outside the gene matches. Germline assignment: CDR1 MDHEN and CDR2 SYDVKM. The CDR3 bases are TGTGCCAGCAGTTTATACGGACAGGGGGTAGGTGTAGATGAGCAGTTCTTC. Its translation is CASSLYGQGVGVDEQFF.

V gene TRBV11-2 combines with J gene TRBJ2-5, with D perhaps matching TRBD2 (5 bases). CDR3 size: 13 residues. Germline CDR1 reads SGHAT; CDR2 reads FQNNGV. The V end was cut by 1 base, the J end by 5 bases, with 8 bases between. CDR3 in amino acids: CASSLGGWETQYF. DNA for the CDR3: TGTGCCAGCAGCTTAGGAGGGTGGGAGACCCAGTACTTC. The full variable domain, rest sourced from reference TRBV11-2 and TRBJ2-5, is EAGVAQSPRYKIIEKRQSVAFWCNPISGHATLYWYQQILGQGPKLLIQFQNNGVVDDSQLPKDRFSAERLKGVDSTLKIQPAKLEDSAVYLCASSLGGWETQYFGPGTRLLVL.

V is TRBV6-5 and J is TRBJ1-2; 8 nucleotides agree with TRBD1. V dropped 6 bases and J dropped 7; count of bases not matched to a gene: 13. Germline V gene data show CDR1 as MNHEY and CDR2 as SVGAGI. The length of the CDR3 is 15 residues. The CDR3 is CASSLRQGAMFGYTF. The CDR3, as DNA: TGTGCCAGCAGCTTACGCCAGGGGGCGATGTTTGGCTACACCTTC.

The chain uses TRBV3-1 (or the pseudogene TRBV3-2) and TRBJ2-3; no reliable D call. This CDR3 contains 14 residues. CDR1 and CDR2 (germline): LGHDT, YNNKEL (reference sequence). V was cut by 4 bases and J by 4 bases, with 12 bases left in between. CDR3 residues: CASSPGYPPDTQYF. Here the CDR3 DNA reads TGTGCCAGCAGCCCCGGGTATCCTCCAGATACGCAGTATTTT.

V and J are TRBV7-2 and TRBJ2-3; weak D call: TRBD2 (6 bases). In germline, CDR1 is SGHTA, CDR2 FQGNSA. The CDR3 spans 15 residues. Trimming took off 5 bases at V and 2 bases at J, with 14 bases between the two ends. The CDR3 loop is CASSLSSVFTDTQYF. The CDR3 DNA follows: TGTGCCAGCAGCCTGTCTAGCGTCTTCACAGATACGCAGTATTTT. Combining the CDR3 with reference TRBV7-2 and TRBJ2-3 gives the whole variable domain GAGVSQSPSNKVTEKGKDVELRCDPISGHTALYWYRQSLGQGLEFLIYFQGNSAPDKSGLPSDRFSAERTGGSVSTLTIQRTQQEDSAVYLCASSLSSVFTDTQYFGPGTRLTVL.

V and J are TRBV6-5 and TRBJ2-3; 9 positions match TRBD1. Germline CDR1 reads MNHEY; CDR2 reads SVGAGI. Germline trimming cut 0 bases from V and 4 bases from J; bases unmatched to any gene: 2. The CDR3 length is 15 residues. The CDR3 region has the DNA TGTGCCAGCAGTTACTCGACAGGGGGTTCAGATACGCAGTATTTT. It yields the protein CASSYSTGGSDTQYF.

J is TRBJ2-7 and V is TRBV10-3; 10 bases line up with TRBD2. The length of the CDR3 is 14 residues. Trimming took 8 bases from V and 1 from J; bases not matched to a gene: 5. Germline V gene data show CDR1 as ENHRY and CDR2 as SYGVKD. CDR3 sequence (DNA): TGTGCCATCGGTCAAGCGGGGGGGTCCTACGAGCAGTACTTC. It is translated as CAIGQAGGSYEQYF.

The chain links TRBV6-5 to TRBJ1-2; D remains unclear. Germline lookup yields CDR1 MNHEY and CDR2 SVGAGI. With 0 bases removed from V and 5 bases from J, the gap between germline ends came to 7 bases. The CDR3 contains 13 residues. CDR3 residues: CASSYSTEYGYTF. The DNA of the CDR3 is TGTGCCAGCAGTTACTCTACAGAGTATGGCTACACCTTC.

V gene TRBV18 combines with J gene TRBJ2-2; no definite D call. Germline V gives CDR1 KGHSH, CDR2 LQKENI. V lost 0 bases and J lost 10, with 6 bases in between. The CDR3 has 12 residues. The CDR3 DNA reads as TGTGCCAGCTCACCACCCGGTCAGGAGCTGTTTTTT. This codes for CASSPPGQELFF.

The rearrangement links TRBV30 to TRBJ1-5; D is perhaps TRBD1 (6 bases). Germline CDR1 is GTSNPN and CDR2 is SVGIG (reference sequence). CDR3 length: 15 amino acids. Trimming took 3 bases from V and 6 from J, leaving 18 bases between them. CDR3 protein: CAWRVGGREGQPQHF. CDR3 coding DNA: TGTGCCTGGAGGGTAGGGGGGAGAGAGGGTCAGCCCCAGCATTTT. The variable domain in full, with the rest retrieved from reference TRBV30 and TRBJ1-5, is SQTIHQWPATLVQPVGSPLSLECTVEGTSNPNLYWYRQAAGRGLQLLFYSVGIGQISSEVPQNLSASRPQDRQFILSSKKLLLSDSGFYLCAWRVGGREGQPQHFGDGTRLSIL.